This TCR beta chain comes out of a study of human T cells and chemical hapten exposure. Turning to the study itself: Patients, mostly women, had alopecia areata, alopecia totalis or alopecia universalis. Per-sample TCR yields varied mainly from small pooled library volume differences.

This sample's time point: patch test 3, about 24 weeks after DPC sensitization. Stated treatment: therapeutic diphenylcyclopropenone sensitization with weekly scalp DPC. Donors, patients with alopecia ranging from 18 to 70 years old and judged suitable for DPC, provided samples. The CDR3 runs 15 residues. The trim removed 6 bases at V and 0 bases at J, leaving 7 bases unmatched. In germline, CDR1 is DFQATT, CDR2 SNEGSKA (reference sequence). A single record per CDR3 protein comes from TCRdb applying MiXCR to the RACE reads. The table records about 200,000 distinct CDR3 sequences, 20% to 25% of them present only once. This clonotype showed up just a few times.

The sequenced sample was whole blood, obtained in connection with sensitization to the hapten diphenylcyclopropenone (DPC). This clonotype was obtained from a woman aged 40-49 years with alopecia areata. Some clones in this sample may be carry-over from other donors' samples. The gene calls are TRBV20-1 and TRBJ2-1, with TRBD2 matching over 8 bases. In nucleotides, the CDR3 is TGCAGTGCCACTAGCGGCCGGAGCTCCTACAATGAGCAGTTCTTC. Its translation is CSATSGRSSYNEQFF.